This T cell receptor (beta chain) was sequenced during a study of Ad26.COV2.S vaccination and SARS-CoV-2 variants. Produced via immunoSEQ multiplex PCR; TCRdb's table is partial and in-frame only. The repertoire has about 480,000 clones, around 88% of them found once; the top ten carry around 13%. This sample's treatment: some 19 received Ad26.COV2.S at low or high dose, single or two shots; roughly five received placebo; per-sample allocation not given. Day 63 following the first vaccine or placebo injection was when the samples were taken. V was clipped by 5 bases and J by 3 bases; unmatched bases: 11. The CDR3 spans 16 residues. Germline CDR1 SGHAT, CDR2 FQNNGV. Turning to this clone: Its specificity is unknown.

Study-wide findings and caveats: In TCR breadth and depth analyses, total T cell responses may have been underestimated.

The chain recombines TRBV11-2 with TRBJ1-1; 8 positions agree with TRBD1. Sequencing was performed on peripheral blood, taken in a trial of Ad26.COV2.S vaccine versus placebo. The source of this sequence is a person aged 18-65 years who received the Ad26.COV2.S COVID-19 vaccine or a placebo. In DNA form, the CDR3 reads TGTGCCAGCAGCCACCGACAGGGGAGGGGGTACACTGAAGCTTTCTTT. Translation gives CASSHRQGRGYTEAFF.